This T cell receptor beta chain was documented in a study of blood T cell repertoires in COVID-19. Study details: In each case, the material was cDNA or gDNA derived from T cells, B-cell-depleted T cells, or PBMCs.

In the authors' methods: The assay estimated nucleated cells by amplifying reference gene primers. TCRdb's table, derived via immunoSEQ multiplex PCR, lists solely in-frame clones and lacks some. That table furnishes V, J and clone size, whereas the DNA furnished D and trimming. The sample consists of approximately 200,000 clones, about 88% of them appearing once. J gave up 4 bases and V 4 bases, and 9 bases lay outside the gene matches. The length of the CDR3 is 16 residues. Germline lookup yields CDR1 SGHVS and CDR2 FQNEAQ. Sequencing was performed on peripheral blood. The TCR comes from a man in his forties with acute or convalescent COVID-19. The chain is built from TRBV7-8 and TRBJ1-2; 10 bases line up with TRBD1. CDR3 sequence: CASSSRDRGLGYGYTF. The CDR3 DNA reads TGTGCCAGCAGCTCCCGGGACAGGGGTCTCGGCTATGGCTACACCTTC. Full variable domain (remainder filled in from reference TRBV7-8 and TRBJ1-2): GAGVSQSPRYKVAKRGQDVALRCDPISGHVSLFWYQQALGQGPEFLTYFQNEAQLDKSGLPSDRFFAERPEGSVSTLKIQRTQQEDSAVYLCASSSRDRGLGYGYTFGSGTRLTVV.